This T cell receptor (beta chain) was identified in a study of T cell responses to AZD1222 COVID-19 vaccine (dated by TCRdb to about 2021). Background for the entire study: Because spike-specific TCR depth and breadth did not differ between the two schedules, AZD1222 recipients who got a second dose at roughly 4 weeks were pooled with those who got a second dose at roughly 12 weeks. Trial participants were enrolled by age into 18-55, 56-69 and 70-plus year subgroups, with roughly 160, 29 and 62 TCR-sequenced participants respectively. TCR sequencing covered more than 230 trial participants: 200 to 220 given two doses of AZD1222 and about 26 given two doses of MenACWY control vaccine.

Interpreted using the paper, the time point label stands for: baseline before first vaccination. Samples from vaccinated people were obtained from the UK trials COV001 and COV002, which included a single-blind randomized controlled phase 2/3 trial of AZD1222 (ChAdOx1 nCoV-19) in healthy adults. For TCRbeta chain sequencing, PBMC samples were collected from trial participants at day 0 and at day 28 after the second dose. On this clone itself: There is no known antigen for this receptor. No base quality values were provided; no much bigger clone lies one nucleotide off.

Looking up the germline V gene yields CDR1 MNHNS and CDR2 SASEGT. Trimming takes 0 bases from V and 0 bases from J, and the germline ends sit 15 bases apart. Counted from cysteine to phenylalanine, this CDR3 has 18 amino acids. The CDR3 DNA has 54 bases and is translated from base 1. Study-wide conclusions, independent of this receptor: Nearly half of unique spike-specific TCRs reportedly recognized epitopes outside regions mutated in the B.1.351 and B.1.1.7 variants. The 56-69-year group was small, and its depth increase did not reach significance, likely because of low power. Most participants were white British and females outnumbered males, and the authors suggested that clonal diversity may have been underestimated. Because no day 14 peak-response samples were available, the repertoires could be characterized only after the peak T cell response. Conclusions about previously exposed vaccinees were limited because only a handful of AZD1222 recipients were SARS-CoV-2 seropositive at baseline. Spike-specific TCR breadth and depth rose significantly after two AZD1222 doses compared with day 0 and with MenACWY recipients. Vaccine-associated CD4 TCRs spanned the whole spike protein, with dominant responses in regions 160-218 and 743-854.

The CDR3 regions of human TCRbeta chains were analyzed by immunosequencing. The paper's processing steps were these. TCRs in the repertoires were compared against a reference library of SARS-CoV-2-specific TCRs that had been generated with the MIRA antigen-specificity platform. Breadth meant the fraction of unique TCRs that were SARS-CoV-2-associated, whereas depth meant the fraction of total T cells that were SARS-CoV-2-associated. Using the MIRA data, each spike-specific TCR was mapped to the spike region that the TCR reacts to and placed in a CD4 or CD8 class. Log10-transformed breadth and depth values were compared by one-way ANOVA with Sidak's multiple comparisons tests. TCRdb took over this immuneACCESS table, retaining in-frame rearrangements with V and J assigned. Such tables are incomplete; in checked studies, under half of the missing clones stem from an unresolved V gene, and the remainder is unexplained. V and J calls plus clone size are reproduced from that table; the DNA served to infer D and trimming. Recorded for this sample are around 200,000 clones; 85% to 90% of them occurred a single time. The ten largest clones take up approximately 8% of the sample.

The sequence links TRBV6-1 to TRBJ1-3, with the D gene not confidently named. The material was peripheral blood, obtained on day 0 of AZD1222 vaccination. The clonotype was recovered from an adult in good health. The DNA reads TGTGCCAGCAGTGAAGCGCCCTTAAGAAGGCGCTCTGGAAACACCATATATTTT. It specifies CASSEAPLRRRSGNTIYF.